Below, one T cell receptor (beta chain) is given with its context. Its antigen remains undetermined. No base quality values were provided; no much bigger clone lies one nucleotide off. According to the study, the label for this sample's time point signals: baseline before first vaccination. Samples from vaccinated people were obtained from the UK trials COV001 and COV002, which included a single-blind randomized controlled phase 2/3 trial of AZD1222 (ChAdOx1 nCoV-19) in healthy adults. For TCRbeta chain sequencing, PBMC samples from trial participants were taken at day 0 and at day 28 after the second dose. The CDR3 regions of human TCRbeta chains were analyzed by immunosequencing. The published analysis was carried out like this. Repertoire TCRs were checked for matches against a reference library of SARS-CoV-2-specific TCRs that had been generated using the MIRA antigen-specificity platform. Breadth was defined as the fraction of unique TCRs that were SARS-CoV-2-associated, and depth was defined as the fraction of total T cells that were SARS-CoV-2-associated. Each spike-specific TCR was assigned to its reactive spike region and to a CD4 or CD8 class using the MIRA data. Log10-transformed breadth and depth values were compared by one-way ANOVA with Sidak's multiple comparisons tests. This immuneACCESS table, as held by TCRdb, lists in-frame sequences with V and J called but not all clones. Of the missing ones, under half trace to an unresolved V gene in checked studies; the others have no known cause. V and J calls plus clone size are reproduced from that table; the DNA served to infer D and trimming. The sample table holds some 150,000 clones, of which about nine tenths were seen once. Around 2% of the sample belongs to the ten largest clones.

The data were taken from a study of T cell responses to AZD1222 COVID-19 vaccine (dated by TCRdb to 2020 to 2023). Notes on the research overall: AZD1222 recipients whose second dose came at about 4 weeks and those whose second dose came at about 12 weeks were combined into one group, since spike-specific TCR depth and breadth did not differ between the two schedules. TCR sequencing covered more than 230 trial participants: nearly 210 given two doses of AZD1222 and approximately 26 given two doses of MenACWY control vaccine. Trial participants were enrolled by age into 18-55, 56-69 and 70-plus year subgroups, with approximately 150, 28 and 58 TCR-sequenced participants respectively. General findings and caveats noted by the study authors: Vaccine-associated CD4 TCRs spanned the whole spike protein, with dominant responses in regions 160-218 and 743-854. A significant rise in spike-specific TCR breadth and depth was observed after two AZD1222 doses relative to day 0 and relative to MenACWY recipients. Because no day 14 peak-response samples were available, repertoires were characterized only after the peak T cell response. Conclusions about previously exposed vaccinees are limited because only a handful of AZD1222 recipients were SARS-CoV-2 seropositive at baseline. Most participants were white British and females outnumbered males, and the authors suggested that clonal diversity may have been underestimated. In the small 56-69-year group, the increase in depth fell short of significance, most likely because of low power. Reportedly, close to half of the unique spike-specific TCRs recognized epitopes lying outside the regions that are mutated in the B.1.351 and B.1.1.7 variants.

Per the germline V gene, SQVTM is the CDR1 and ANQGSEA is the CDR2. V loses 7 bases of germline sequence and J loses 1 base, and the interval between the two ends is 10 bases. The CDR3 measures 12 amino acids from cysteine to phenylalanine. CDR3 DNA only is kept here, 36 bases in frame from base 1. The TCR was taken from an adult in good health. The specimen comprised peripheral blood, sampled on day 0 of AZD1222 vaccination. The rearrangement combines TRBV29-1 with TRBJ1-1; perhaps TRBD1 is the D gene, with 5 bases matching. The nucleotides read TGCAGCGGCGGGACGGAGAACACTGAAGCTTTCTTT. This encodes CSGGTENTEAFF.